Below are 29 T cell receptor beta chains sequenced from a single sample in a study of cytomegalovirus exposure and HLA in healthy donors. Assay: immunoSEQ multiplex PCR; the TCRdb copy retains only in-frame clones and omits some. The sample gives roughly 150,000 clones, approximately 89% of which show up once; about 9.3% is in the top ten. Material: PBMCs. The receptors stem from a woman younger than 35 in good health and CMV-seropositive.

V usage is TRBV27 and J usage is TRBJ2-2, with D perhaps TRBD2 (6 bases). The CDR3 consists of 14 residues. Germline V gene sequence: CDR1 MNHEY, CDR2 SMNVEV (reference sequence). Trimming removed 8 bases from V and 4 bases from J, with 14 bases in between. In DNA, the CDR3 is TGTGCCAGCTCGATGGGACTTATCACCGGGGAGCTGTTTTTT. Its translation: CASSMGLITGELFF.

V and J are TRBV27 and TRBJ1-1, with 11 bases aligning to TRBD1. CDR1 and CDR2 (germline): MNHEY, SMNVEV (reference sequence). The CDR3 spans 15 residues. Losses at the gene ends were 3 bases for V and 5 bases for J; bases not matched to a gene: 5. The CDR3 region is CASSFLGTGGTEAFF. In DNA, the CDR3 is TGTGCCAGCAGTTTCCTAGGGACAGGGGGAACTGAAGCTTTCTTT.

The chain couples TRBV5-1 to TRBJ2-7, with D unresolved. Germline-derived CDR1 and CDR2 are SGHRS and YFSETQ. This CDR3 has 12 residues. With 4 bases removed from V and 2 bases from J, the gap between germline ends came to 7 bases. CDR3 residues: CASSTGAYEQYF. CDR3 in DNA: TGCGCCAGCAGCACGGGTGCCTACGAGCAGTACTTC.

V and J are TRBV9 and TRBJ2-4; 14 positions match TRBD2. The CDR3 is 16 residues long. V dropped 2 bases and J dropped 8; count of bases not matched to a gene: 6. CDR1 is SGDLS and CDR2 is YYNGEE in the germline V gene. CDR3 in DNA: TGTGCCAGCAGCGTCGGGACTAGCGGGAGTAGGGACATTCAGTACTTC. The encoded protein is CASSVGTSGSRDIQYF.

The chain joins TRBV6-5 to TRBJ1-1; the D is unclear. The CDR3 length is 13 residues. V shed 7 bases and J shed 5 bases, with 14 bases lying between them. CDR1 and CDR2 (germline): MNHEY, SVGAGI. As DNA, the CDR3 is TGTGCCAGCAACCGGCAGGCCAGAACTGAAGCTTTCTTT. Its protein product is CASNRQARTEAFF.

The chain links TRBV4-2 to TRBJ1-4; the D is unclear. The CDR3 totals 12 residues. Germline V CDR1 and CDR2: LGHNA, YNFKEQ. V lost 0 bases to trimming and J lost 8 bases, with 4 bases between them. CDR3 in DNA: TGTGCCAGCAGCCAAGAGGCAGAAAAACTGTTTTTT. It translates to CASSQEAEKLFF.

The V and J genes are TRBV6-5 and TRBJ1-4; perhaps TRBD1 as D (6 bases). Trimming cost V 6 bases and J 2 bases, with 13 bases left between them. CDR1 and CDR2 (germline): MNHEY, SVGAGI. The CDR3 is made up of 15 amino acids. CDR3 loop: CASREGTITNEKLFF. The CDR3, as DNA: TGTGCCAGCAGAGAGGGGACAATTACTAATGAAAAACTGTTTTTT.

The gene calls are TRBV2 and TRBJ2-7, with 14 bases lining up with TRBD2. With 7 bases clipped from V and 7 bases from J, the junction kept 18 bases outside the gene matches. Per germline, CDR1 SNHLY and CDR2 FYNNEI. This CDR3 spans 18 amino acids. The CDR3 reads CASTGLGLAGVIRFEQYF. CDR3 bases: TGTGCCAGCACCGGATTGGGACTAGCGGGAGTTATTCGCTTTGAGCAGTACTTC.

The genes are TRBV6-5 and TRBJ2-7, with 8 bases aligning to TRBD1. Germline lookup yields CDR1 MNHEY and CDR2 SVGAGI. J gave up 6 bases and V 7 bases, and 11 bases lay outside the gene matches. CDR3 length equals 14 residues. This CDR3 is CASTNTGGSSEQYF. The DNA for the CDR3 is TGTGCCAGCACCAACACAGGGGGGAGTAGCGAGCAGTACTTC.

The chain employs TRBV5-4 and TRBJ1-2; TRBD1 agrees at 8 bases. CDR1 and CDR2 from the germline V gene are SGHNT and YYREEE (reference sequence). The CDR3 is 14 residues long. The V and J ends lost 4 bases and 8 bases, in that order; junction bases with no gene match: 10. CDR3 in amino acids: CASSATGAARGYTF. DNA of the CDR3: TGTGCCAGCAGCGCGACAGGGGCGGCGAGAGGCTACACCTTC.

The V call is TRBV7-9, the J call TRBJ2-1, with 9 bases that match TRBD2. The junction had 3 bases not matched to a gene; V was cut back by 1 base and J by 5 bases. The germline V gene encodes CDR1 SEHNR and CDR2 FQNEAQ (reference sequence). The CDR3 covers 15 residues. CDR3 amino acids: CASSLGSSGNNEQFF. For the CDR3, the DNA is TGTGCCAGCAGCTTAGGTTCTAGCGGGAACAATGAGCAGTTCTTC.

The chain links TRBV19 to TRBJ2-7; TRBD2 might be the D (6 bases). Trimming cost V 2 bases and J 2 bases, with 13 bases left between them. CDR3 size: 15 residues. CDR1 is LNHDA and CDR2 is SQIVND in the germline V gene (reference sequence). CDR3: CASSITWRDPYEQYF. CDR3 bases: TGTGCCAGTAGTATAACATGGAGGGACCCCTACGAGCAGTACTTC. The entire variable domain, with the rest obtained from reference TRBV19 and TRBJ2-7, is as follows: DGGITQSPKYLFRKEGQNVTLSCEQNLNHDAMYWYRQDPGQGLRLIYYSQIVNDFQKGDIAEGYSVSREKKESFPLTVTSAQKNPTAFYLCASSITWRDPYEQYFGPGTRLTVT.

The chain combines TRBV21-1 with TRBJ1-5; the tabulated D call, TRBD1, remains unverified against the DNA. TRBV21-1 is labeled a pseudogene. This CDR3 has 15 amino acids. CDR3 nucleotides: TGTGCCAGCAGCCCCGGGACAGGGCAGGATCAGCCCCAGCATTTT. Translating it yields CASSPGTGQDQPQHF.

This sequence joins TRBV7-2 and TRBJ2-1; 12 nucleotides match TRBD2. Germline V CDR1 and CDR2: SGHTA, FQGNSA. V shed 5 bases and J 8 bases; nucleotides not matched to a gene: 7. The CDR3 extends over 15 amino acids. This CDR3 is CASSILAGGRHEQFF. Written as DNA, the CDR3 is TGTGCCAGCAGCATCCTAGCGGGAGGGCGGCATGAGCAGTTCTTC.

The V and J genes are TRBV30 and TRBJ1-2; no firm D call. The CDR3 runs to 15 residues. The germline CDR1 and CDR2 sequences are GTSNPN and SVGIG (reference sequence). Between the trimmed V and J ends, which lost 2 bases and 1 base, there was a span of 14 bases. In nucleotides, the CDR3 is TGTGCCTGGAGTCTCCGCTCGGGGTATAACTATGGCTACACCTTC. The encoded protein is CAWSLRSGYNYGYTF.

The chain links TRBV6-4 to TRBJ2-7, with D tentatively TRBD1 (6 bases). This CDR3 region has 16 residues. The ends were cut back, 4 bases at V and 2 bases at J, with 18 bases in the middle. Germline CDR1 and CDR2: MRHNA and SNTAGT. CDR3 sequence reads: CASSGSRDTPTYEQYF. The CDR3 coding sequence is TGTGCCAGCAGTGGCTCCCGGGACACACCGACCTACGAGCAGTACTTC.

J is TRBJ2-1 and V is TRBV4-1; 10 nucleotides line up with TRBD2. There are 15 residues in the CDR3. Looked up from germline, CDR1 is MGHRA and CDR2 is YSYEKL. J lost 4 bases, V lost 4 bases, and 4 bases had no gene match. The CDR3 DNA sequence: TGCGCCAGCAGCCTTCGGACTAGCGGATACAATGAGCAGTTCTTC. Its protein product is CASSLRTSGYNEQFF.

J is TRBJ2-3 and V is TRBV10-1, with 7 bases identical to TRBD1. V dropped 6 bases and J dropped 5; count of bases not matched to a gene: 8. Germline lookup yields CDR1 WNHNN and CDR2 SYGVQD (reference sequence). The CDR3 loop spans 14 amino acids. The CDR3 sequence is CASSSGQSRDTQYF. The CDR3 DNA sequence: TGCGCCAGCAGCTCGGGACAGAGTCGAGATACGCAGTATTTT.

The chain uses TRBV30 and TRBJ2-5; D remains unclear. The CDR3 is made up of 14 amino acids. Germline assignment: CDR1 GTSNPN and CDR2 SVGIG (reference sequence). V lost 5 bases to trimming and J lost 1 base, with 14 bases between them. CDR3 in DNA: TGTGCCTGGGGCGGCACATCTTTCCAAGAGACCCAGTACTTC. As protein: CAWGGTSFQETQYF.

The chain links TRBV18 to TRBJ1-3, with a weak D call TRBD1 (5 bases). Looked up from germline, CDR1 is KGHSH and CDR2 is LQKENI. There are 16 residues in the CDR3. V lost 3 bases and J lost 2, with 14 bases in between. The chain's CDR3 is CASSPIMDTTGNTIYF. The CDR3 nucleotides read TGTGCCAGCTCACCCATAATGGACACAACTGGAAACACCATATATTTT. The variable domain in full, completed from reference TRBV18 and TRBJ1-3, reads NAGVMQNPRHLVRRRGQEARLRCSPMKGHSHVYWYRQLPEEGLKFMVYLQKENIIDESGMPKERFSAEFPKEGPSILRIQQVVRGDSAAYFCASSPIMDTTGNTIYFGEGSWLTVV.

This chain links TRBV5-1 with TRBJ2-1; the D gene is possibly TRBD2 (5 bases). Per the germline V gene, CDR1 is SGHRS and CDR2 is YFSETQ. The CDR3 has 16 residues. V lost 2 bases and J 8 bases, leaving 20 bases between the germline ends. CDR3 residues: CASSFDGGGIGDEQFF. CDR3 nucleotide sequence: TGCGCCAGCAGCTTCGACGGTGGAGGAATTGGCGATGAGCAGTTCTTC. Based on the CDR3 plus reference TRBV5-1 and TRBJ2-1, the full variable domain is KAGVTQTPRYLIKTRGQQVTLSCSPISGHRSVSWYQQTPGQGLQFLFEYFSETQRNKGNFPGRFSGRQFSNSRSEMNVSTLELGDSALYLCASSFDGGGIGDEQFFGPGTRLTVL.

This clone was seen only a few times. The V call is TRBV6-5, the J call TRBJ1-5; no clear D. V shed 8 bases and J shed 3 bases, with 11 bases lying between them. This CDR3 has 13 residues. CDR1 and CDR2 from the germline V gene are MNHEY and SVGAGI. The chain's CDR3 is CASQDGLNQPQHF. The DNA for the CDR3 is TGTGCCAGCCAGGACGGACTCAATCAGCCCCAGCATTTT.

This chain links TRBV14 with TRBJ2-3; TRBD2 agrees at 9 bases. Germline V gene sequence: CDR1 SGHDN, CDR2 FVKESK. V shed 5 bases, J shed 0 bases, and the junction held 21 bases outside the gene matches. The CDR3 runs to 21 residues. The chain's CDR3 is CASSAPITSSGKGLSTDTQYF. In DNA, the CDR3 is TGTGCCAGCAGCGCCCCTATTACGTCTAGCGGGAAGGGTTTGAGCACAGATACGCAGTATTTT.

V is TRBV5-6 and J is TRBJ2-2; 9 positions agree with TRBD1. V gave up 2 bases and J gave up 5 bases; unmatched junction bases: 4. The CDR3 consists of 15 residues. Germline lookup yields CDR1 SGHDT and CDR2 YYEEEE. CDR3 nucleotides: TGTGCCAGCAGCTTCCGGGACAGGGAGACCGGGGAGCTGTTTTTT. Translating gives CASSFRDRETGELFF.

This clone occurred once. The CDR3, as DNA: TGTGCCAGCAGCCATCCCCAAGGACAATCCTCCTACAATGAGCAGTTCTTC. Protein sequence: CASSHPQGQSSYNEQFF. The gene calls are TRBV27 and TRBJ2-1; D is possibly TRBD1 (5 bases). Germline V gene lookup returns CDR1 MNHEY and CDR2 SMNVEV (reference sequence). The CDR3 spans 17 residues. The V end lost 6 bases, the J end lost 0 bases, and 18 bases lay between the germline ends.

The V and J genes are TRBV6-5 and TRBJ1-5, with 8 bases lining up with TRBD1. Germline CDR1 and CDR2: MNHEY and SVGAGI. CDR3 length: 13 residues. Germline trimming cut 7 bases from V and 7 bases from J; bases unmatched to any gene: 6. The CDR3 loop reads CASTQGARQPQHF. CDR3 bases: TGTGCCAGCACTCAGGGGGCGAGGCAGCCCCAGCATTTT.

The gene calls are TRBV7-2 and TRBJ1-2; possible D gene TRBD1, 6 bases. The CDR3 consists of 15 residues. Germline CDR1 is SGHTA and CDR2 is FQGNSA. V was cut by 1 base and J by 4 bases, with 13 bases left in between. The chain's CDR3 is CASSLEQGGGYGYTF. DNA of the CDR3: TGTGCCAGCAGCTTAGAACAGGGTGGCGGCTATGGCTACACCTTC.

V and J are TRBV6-1 and TRBJ1-2, with D maybe TRBD1 (5 bases). The V end was cut by 6 bases, the J end by 4 bases, with 12 bases between. The CDR3 length is 13 residues. The germline gives CDR1 MNHNS, CDR2 SASEGT. The CDR3 loop is CASSTTGPYGYTF. The CDR3, as DNA: TGTGCCAGCAGCACTACAGGACCCTATGGCTACACCTTC.

The chain recombines TRBV6-5 with TRBJ1-2; 10 bases are a match to TRBD1. The CDR3 is 14 residues long. CDR1 and CDR2 (germline): MNHEY, SVGAGI. With V trimmed by 5 bases and J by 6 bases, 6 bases remained unmatched. The DNA for the CDR3 is TGTGCCAGCAGTGACAGGGGGCGCTTAAATGGCTACACCTTC. Translation: CASSDRGRLNGYTF.